Following are 9 T cell receptor beta chains from one sample sequenced in a study of blood T cell repertoires in COVID-19. Clones were read by immunoSEQ multiplex PCR, and TCRdb kept only the in-frame ones, dropping some. The data contain 210,000 or so clones, under 90% of them seen just once; the ten biggest clones take up 6.7%. Sequencing was performed on peripheral blood. These receptors were collected from a man aged 40-49 years with acute or convalescent COVID-19.

This CDR3 reads CASTKSDTEAFF. The CDR3 coding sequence is TGTGCCAGCACCAAGTCGGACACTGAAGCTTTCTTT. The rearrangement uses TRBV11-2 and TRBJ1-1; D unresolved. V was pared by 7 bases and J by 3 bases, with 9 bases between. The CDR3 length is 12 residues. Germline V lookup: CDR1 SGHAT, CDR2 FQNNGV.

This sequence joins TRBV7-9 and TRBJ1-1; D remains ambiguous. Germline lookup yields CDR1 SEHNR and CDR2 FQNEAQ (reference sequence). Trimming took off 5 bases at V and 1 base at J, with 11 bases between the two ends. The CDR3 is 14 residues long. CDR3 amino acids: CASSPTLTNTEAFF. The CDR3 DNA is TGTGCCAGCAGCCCGACTCTCACGAACACTGAAGCTTTCTTT.

The chain joins TRBV25-1 to TRBJ1-3, with TRBD1 matching over 8 bases. CDR1 and CDR2 (germline): MGHDK, SYGVNS. Unmatched junction bases numbered 14, after V lost 2 bases and J lost 8 bases. The CDR3 has 17 amino acids. The CDR3 here is CASSEDRGGTLGDTIYF. The CDR3 DNA is TGTGCCAGCAGTGAAGACAGGGGAGGTACCTTGGGAGACACCATATATTTT. Based on the CDR3 plus reference TRBV25-1 and TRBJ1-3, the full variable domain is EADIYQTPRYLVIGTGKKITLECSQTMGHDKMYWYQQDPGMELHLIHYSYGVNSTEKGDLSSESTVSRIRTEHFPLTLESARPSHTSQYLCASSEDRGGTLGDTIYFGEGSWLTVV.

The rearrangement joins TRBV2 to TRBJ1-2; TRBD1 matches 9 bases. Germline CDR1 is SNHLY and CDR2 is FYNNEI. The V gene end was trimmed by 6 bases and the J gene end by 2 bases; junction bases not matched to a gene: 4. The CDR3 length is 14 residues. CDR3 residues: CASRDRGENYGYTF. CDR3 DNA sequence: TGTGCCAGCAGGGACAGGGGAGAGAACTATGGCTACACCTTC.

The CDR3: CASSPTDKPRYGYTF. CDR3 nucleotides: TGTGCCAGCAGCCCTACCGACAAGCCCCGCTATGGCTACACCTTC. The chain employs TRBV7-6 and TRBJ1-2, with unresolved D. This CDR3 contains 15 residues. Trimming removed 5 bases from V and 4 bases from J, with 17 bases in between. CDR1 and CDR2 (germline): SGHVS, FNYEAQ.

This clone was counted between two and nine times. V is TRBV7-9 and J is TRBJ1-2; 8 bases map to TRBD1. CDR3 length: 15 amino acids. V was pared by 5 bases and J by 3 bases, with 8 bases of the junction left unmatched. CDR1 is SEHNR, CDR2 FQNEAQ, per germline (reference sequence). The DNA of the CDR3 is TGTGCCAGCAGCCTGGACAGGGCGATCTACTATGGCTACACCTTC. Translating it yields CASSLDRAIYYGYTF.

As DNA, the CDR3 is TGCGCCAGCAGCTTGGGAGGGGGCTTTAGGAATGAGCAGTTCTTC. Its translation is CASSLGGGFRNEQFF. The chain joins TRBV5-1 to TRBJ2-1; 7 bases match TRBD1. J lost 7 bases, V lost 0 bases, and 7 bases had no gene match. This CDR3 comprises 15 residues. Looked up from germline, CDR1 is SGHRS and CDR2 is YFSETQ. Complete variable domain (other parts from reference TRBV5-1 and TRBJ2-1): KAGVTQTPRYLIKTRGQQVTLSCSPISGHRSVSWYQQTPGQGLQFLFEYFSETQRNKGNFPGRFSGRQFSNSRSEMNVSTLELGDSALYLCASSLGGGFRNEQFFGPGTRLTVL.

V usage is TRBV10-3 and J usage is TRBJ1-1; TRBD1 aligns across 7 bases. The germline V gene has CDR1 ENHRY and CDR2 SYGVKD. Trimming removed 0 bases from V and 11 bases from J; junction bases left unmatched: 9. The CDR3 covers 14 residues. The CDR3 here is CAISESIRGGEAFF. The CDR3 DNA reads TGTGCCATCAGTGAGTCGATAAGAGGGGGCGAGGCTTTCTTT.

This chain joins TRBV6-5 and TRBJ2-2, with 8 bases identical to TRBD1. The CDR3 has 15 residues. With V trimmed by 6 bases and J by 2 bases, 5 bases remained unmatched. CDR1 is MNHEY and CDR2 is SVGAGI in the germline V gene. CDR3 loop: CASSTDRANTGELFF. In DNA form, the CDR3 reads TGTGCCAGCAGCACGGACAGGGCAAACACCGGGGAGCTGTTTTTT.